The TCR beta chain under discussion was sequenced for a study of T cell responses to AZD1222 COVID-19 vaccine. Concerning this clone itself: Antigen unknown.

Trimming removed 3 bases from V and 5 bases from J, with 16 bases in between. The CDR3 totals 15 residues. Germline-derived CDR1 and CDR2 are SNHLY and FYNNEI. Points from the study as a whole: Repertoires were collected only later (after the peak T cell response had occurred). Breadth and depth of Spike-specific TCRs rose after two AZD1222 doses.

Assay: immunoSEQ multiplex PCR; the TCRdb copy retains only in-frame clones and omits some. The table includes 120,000 or so clones, over 80% detected once. V and J are TRBV2 and TRBJ1-2, with D hard to call. The clonotype was recovered from an adult in good health. Source: peripheral blood, taken on day 0 of AZD1222 vaccination. The CDR3 sequence: CASSDYVRRGYGYTF. CDR3 DNA sequence: TGTGCCAGCAGTGATTACGTAAGGAGAGGGTATGGCTACACCTTC.